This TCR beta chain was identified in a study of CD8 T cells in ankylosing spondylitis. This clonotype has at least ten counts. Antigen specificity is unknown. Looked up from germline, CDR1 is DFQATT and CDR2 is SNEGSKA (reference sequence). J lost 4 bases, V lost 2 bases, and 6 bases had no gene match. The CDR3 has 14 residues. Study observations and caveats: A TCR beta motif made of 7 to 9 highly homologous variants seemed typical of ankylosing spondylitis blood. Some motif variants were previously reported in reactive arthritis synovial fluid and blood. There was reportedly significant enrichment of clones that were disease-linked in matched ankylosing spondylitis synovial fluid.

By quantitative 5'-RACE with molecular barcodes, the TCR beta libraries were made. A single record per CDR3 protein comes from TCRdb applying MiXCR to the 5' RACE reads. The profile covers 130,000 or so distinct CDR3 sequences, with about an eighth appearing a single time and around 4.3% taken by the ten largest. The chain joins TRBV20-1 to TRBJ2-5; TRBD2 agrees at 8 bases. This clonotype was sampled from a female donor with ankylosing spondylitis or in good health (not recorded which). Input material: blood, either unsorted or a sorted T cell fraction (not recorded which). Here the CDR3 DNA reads TGCAGTGCTAGAACGGCGGGAGGACCAGAGACCCAGTACTTC. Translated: CSARTAGGPETQYF.